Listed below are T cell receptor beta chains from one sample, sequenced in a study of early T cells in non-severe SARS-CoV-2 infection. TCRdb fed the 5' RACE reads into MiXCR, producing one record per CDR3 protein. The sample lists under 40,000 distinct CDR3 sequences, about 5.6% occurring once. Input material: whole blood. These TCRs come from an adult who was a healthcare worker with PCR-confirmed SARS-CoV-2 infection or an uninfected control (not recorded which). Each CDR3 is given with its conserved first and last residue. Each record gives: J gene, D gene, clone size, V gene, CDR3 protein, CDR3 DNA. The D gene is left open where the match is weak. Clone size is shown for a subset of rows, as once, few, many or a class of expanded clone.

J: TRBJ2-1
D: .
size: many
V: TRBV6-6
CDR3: CASSRNNEQFF
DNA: TGTGCCAGCAGTCGTAACAATGAGCAGTTCTTC

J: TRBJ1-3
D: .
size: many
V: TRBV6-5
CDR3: CASSRSGNTIYF
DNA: TGTGCCAGCAGCCGATCTGGAAACACCATATATTTT

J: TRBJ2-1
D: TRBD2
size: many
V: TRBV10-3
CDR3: CAINGLAGGPREQFF
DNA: TGTGCCATCAACGGACTAGCGGGAGGCCCCAGGGAGCAGTTCTTC

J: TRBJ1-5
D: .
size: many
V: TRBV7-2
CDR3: CASSSDSLNQPQHF
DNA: TGTGCCAGCAGCTCAGACAGTTTAAATCAGCCCCAGCATTTT

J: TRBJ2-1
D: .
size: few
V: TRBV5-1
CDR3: CASSLEAFNEQFF
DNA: TGCGCCAGCAGCTTGGAGGCGTTCAATGAGCAGTTCTTC

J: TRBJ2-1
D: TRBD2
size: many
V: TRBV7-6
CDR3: CASSSGGTGRNEQFF
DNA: TGTGCCAGCAGTTCTGGGGGGACCGGGAGGAATGAGCAGTTCTTC

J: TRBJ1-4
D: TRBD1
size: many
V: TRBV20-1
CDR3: CSARDSANEKLFF
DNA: TGCAGTGCAAGGGACAGTGCTAATGAAAAACTGTTTTTT

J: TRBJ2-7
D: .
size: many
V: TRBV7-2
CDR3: CASSNGGSAYEQYF
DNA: TGTGCCAGCAGTAACGGAGGGTCGGCCTACGAGCAGTACTTC

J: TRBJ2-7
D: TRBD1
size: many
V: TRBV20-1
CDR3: CSVLSGTGYHEQYF
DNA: TGCAGTGTATTATCCGGGACAGGGTACCACGAGCAGTACTTC

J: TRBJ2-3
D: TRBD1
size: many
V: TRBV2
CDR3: CASSPVRTGIGTDTQYF
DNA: TGTGCCAGCAGCCCTGTTCGGACAGGGATTGGCACAGATACGCAGTATTTT

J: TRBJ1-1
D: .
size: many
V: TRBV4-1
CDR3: CASSQQGQVNTEAFF
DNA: TGCGCCAGCAGCCAACAGGGGCAAGTGAACACTGAAGCTTTCTTT

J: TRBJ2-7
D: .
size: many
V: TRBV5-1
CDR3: CASSQEQAHEQYF
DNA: TGCGCCAGCAGTCAAGAGCAGGCCCACGAGCAGTACTTC

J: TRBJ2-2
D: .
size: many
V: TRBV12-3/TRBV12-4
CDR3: CASTYTGELFF
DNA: TGTGCCAGCACCTACACCGGGGAGCTGTTTTTT

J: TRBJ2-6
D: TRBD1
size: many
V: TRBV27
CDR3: CASSPGQGVANVLTF
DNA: TGTGCCAGCAGTCCGGGACAGGGAGTCGCCAACGTCCTGACTTTC

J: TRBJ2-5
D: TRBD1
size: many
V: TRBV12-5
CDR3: CASGPGTGQETQYF
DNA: TGTGCTAGTGGCCCCGGGACAGGCCAAGAGACCCAGTACTTC

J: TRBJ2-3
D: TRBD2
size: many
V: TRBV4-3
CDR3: CASSQDGPSGVSTDTQYF
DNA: TGCGCCAGCAGCCAAGATGGCCCTAGCGGGGTCAGCACAGATACGCAGTATTTT

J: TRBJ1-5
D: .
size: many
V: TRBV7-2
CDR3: CASSAEQGSNQPQHF
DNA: TGTGCCAGCAGCGCCGAACAAGGGAGCAATCAGCCCCAGCATTTT

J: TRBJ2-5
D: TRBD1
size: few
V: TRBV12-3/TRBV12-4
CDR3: CASSPDQGEQETQYF
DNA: TGTGCCAGCAGCCCGGACCAGGGGGAGCAAGAGACCCAGTACTTC

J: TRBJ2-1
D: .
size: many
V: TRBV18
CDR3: CASSPSGGQEQFF
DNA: TGTGCCAGCTCACCATCCGGGGGGCAGGAGCAGTTCTTC

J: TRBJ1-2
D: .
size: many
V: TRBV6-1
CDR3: CASSPRGSGDYGYTF
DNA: TGTGCCAGCAGTCCCCGTGGGTCGGGCGACTATGGCTACACCTTC

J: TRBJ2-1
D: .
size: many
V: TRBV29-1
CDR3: CSARQGSHEQFF
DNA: TGCAGCGCGAGGCAGGGGTCGCATGAGCAGTTCTTC

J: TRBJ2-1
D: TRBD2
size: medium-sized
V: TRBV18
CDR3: CASSPGEVLLAGEAFEQFF
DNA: TGTGCCAGCTCACCCGGCGAAGTATTACTAGCGGGAGAGGCCTTTGAGCAGTTCTTC

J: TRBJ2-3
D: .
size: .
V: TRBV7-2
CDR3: CASSLLGYQATQYF
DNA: TGTGCCAGCAGCTTATTAGGCTACCAGGCTACGCAGTATTTT